This T cell receptor (beta chain) appears in the sequencing data of a study of liver allograft versus peripheral blood T cells. Overall study: Transplanted livers held T cell receptor repertoires, and these were compared with repertoires in recipients' peripheral blood.

Study-wide findings and caveats: The authors reported that T cell receptor repertoires inside liver allografts differed from those in peripheral blood.

CDR3 length: 19 amino acids. After removal of 3 bases from V and 0 bases from J, the junction contained 9 bases not matched to a gene. In germline, CDR1 is LNHDA, CDR2 SQIVND (reference sequence). At least ten counts were recorded for this clonotype. Antigen specificity is unknown. MiXCR, applied by TCRdb to the reads, yields one record per CDR3 protein. The table records approximately 15,000 distinct CDR3 sequences, 22% of them present only once. This chain links TRBV19 with TRBJ2-3; 13 bases line up with TRBD2. This receptor was obtained from a human patient who had a liver transplant. Some T cells may be graft donor cells. The CDR3 here is CASSMTSGGRTDSTDTQYF. Here the CDR3 DNA reads TGTGCCAGTAGTATGACTAGCGGGGGGAGAACGGACAGCACAGATACGCAGTATTTT.